Listed below are T cell receptor beta chains from one sample, sequenced in a study of T cell repertoires in aging, cancer and after chemotherapy. TCRdb redid the calling of the multiplex PCR reads with MiXCR, one entry per CDR3 protein. The sample gives some 4,500 distinct CDR3 sequences, about 26% of which show up once; 47% is in the top ten. The sequencing sample was made of blood. The receptor set was obtained from a human donor with a blood cancer. The CDR3 runs from the conserved cysteine through the conserved F or W. The order of the fields is V gene, J gene, clone size, D gene, CDR3 protein, CDR3 DNA. D genes are given only for firm matches. Some rows mark clone size as missing; the rest say once, few, many or name a class of expanded clone.

V: TRBV20-1
J: TRBJ2-6
size: once
D: TRBD2
CDR3: CSASTSGRRSGANVLTF
DNA: TGCAGTGCTTCGACTAGCGGGAGACGTTCTGGGGCCAACGTCCTGACTTTC

V: TRBV7-9
J: TRBJ1-6
size: -
D: -
CDR3: CASSLGLVGSPLHF
DNA: TGTGCCAGCAGCTTGGGCTTAGTCGGTTCACCCCTCCACTTT

V: TRBV6-6
J: TRBJ2-3
size: medium-sized
D: TRBD2
CDR3: CASRPLTTSGGFTDTQYF
DNA: TGTGCCAGCAGACCCCTTACGACTAGCGGGGGTTTCACAGATACGCAGTATTTT

V: TRBV6-5
J: TRBJ1-2
size: medium-sized
D: -
CDR3: CASSYDTTEGYTF
DNA: TGTGCCAGCAGTTACGACACGACAGAAGGCTACACCTTC

V: TRBV7-9
J: TRBJ2-2
size: few
D: -
CDR3: CATRTANTGELFF
DNA: TGTGCCACCCGAACAGCGAACACCGGGGAGCTGTTTTTT

V: TRBV12-5
J: TRBJ2-1
size: -
D: -
CDR3: CASARETTYNEQFF
DNA: TGTGCTAGTGCCCGGGAGACCACCTACAATGAGCAGTTCTTC

V: TRBV29-1
J: TRBJ2-5
size: medium-sized
D: TRBD2
CDR3: CSAHSGEQETQYF
DNA: TGCAGCGCCCATAGCGGGGAACAAGAGACCCAGTACTTC

V: TRBV6-6
J: TRBJ1-2
size: -
D: -
CDR3: CASSSGDTFTF
DNA: TGTGCCAGCAGTTCCGGCGACACCTTCACCTTC

V: TRBV7-6
J: TRBJ2-5
size: -
D: TRBD2
CDR3: CASSLGRLARVKTQYF
DNA: TGTGCCAGCAGCTTAGGGAGACTAGCGAGGGTAAAGACCCAGTACTTC

V: TRBV5-1
J: TRBJ2-2
size: -
D: -
CDR3: CASISGSAVNTGELFF
DNA: TGCGCCAGTATCTCTGGGTCGGCGGTGAACACCGGGGAGCTGTTTTTT

V: TRBV7-9
J: TRBJ1-4
size: -
D: TRBD1
CDR3: CASSLGQGALTNEKLFF
DNA: TGTGCCAGCAGCTTAGGGCAGGGGGCGCTGACTAATGAAAAACTGTTTTTT

V: TRBV11-3
J: TRBJ1-3
size: -
D: TRBD1
CDR3: CARSLALAGGPFSGNTIYF
DNA: TGTGCCAGAAGCTTGGCACTGGCAGGGGGACCCTTCTCTGGAAACACCATATATTTT

V: TRBV6-1
J: TRBJ1-1
size: few
D: -
CDR3: CASSEALYVLNTEAFF
DNA: TGTGCCAGCAGTGAAGCTTTATATGTCCTGAACACTGAAGCTTTCTTT

V: TRBV11-3
J: TRBJ2-2
size: few
D: -
CDR3: CASSLGEGWAPNTGELFF
DNA: TGTGCCAGCAGCTTAGGGGAAGGGTGGGCCCCGAACACCGGGGAGCTGTTTTTT

V: TRBV12-3/TRBV12-4
J: TRBJ2-1
size: -
D: -
CDR3: CASSLIRQEEQFF
DNA: TGTGCCAGCAGTCTTATAAGACAGGAAGAGCAGTTCTTC

V: TRBV25-1
J: TRBJ2-2
size: -
D: TRBD2
CDR3: CASSESRAGDPGELFF
DNA: TGTGCCAGCAGTGAATCAAGAGCGGGAGACCCCGGGGAGCTGTTTTTT

V: TRBV12-3/TRBV12-4
J: TRBJ1-1
size: -
D: TRBD1
CDR3: CASSPNQGVTTEAFF
DNA: TGTGCCAGCAGCCCGAATCAGGGGGTGACCACTGAAGCTTTCTTT

V: TRBV6-1
J: TRBJ2-5
size: few
D: -
CDR3: CASSSYAGSQETQYF
DNA: TGTGCCAGCAGTTCATATGCTGGTAGTCAAGAGACCCAGTACTTC

V: TRBV12-3/TRBV12-4
J: TRBJ2-7
size: -
D: -
CDR3: CASSWTESEQYF
DNA: TGTGCCAGCAGCTGGACGGAGAGTGAGCAGTACTTC

V: TRBV7-6
J: TRBJ2-3
size: medium-sized
D: -
CDR3: CASSPTGATQYF
DNA: TGTGCCAGCAGCCCCACCGGGGCCACGCAGTATTTT